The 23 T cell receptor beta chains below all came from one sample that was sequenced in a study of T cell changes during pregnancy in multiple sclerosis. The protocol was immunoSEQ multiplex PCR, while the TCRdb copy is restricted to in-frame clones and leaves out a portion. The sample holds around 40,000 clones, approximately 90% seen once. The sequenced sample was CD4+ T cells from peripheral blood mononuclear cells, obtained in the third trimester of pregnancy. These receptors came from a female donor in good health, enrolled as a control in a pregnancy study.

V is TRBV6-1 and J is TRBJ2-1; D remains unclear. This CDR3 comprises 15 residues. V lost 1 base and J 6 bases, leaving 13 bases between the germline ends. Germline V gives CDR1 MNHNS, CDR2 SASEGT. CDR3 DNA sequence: TGTGCCAGCAGTGAAGGACGATTGGGCAGCAATGAGCAGTTCTTC. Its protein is CASSEGRLGSNEQFF.

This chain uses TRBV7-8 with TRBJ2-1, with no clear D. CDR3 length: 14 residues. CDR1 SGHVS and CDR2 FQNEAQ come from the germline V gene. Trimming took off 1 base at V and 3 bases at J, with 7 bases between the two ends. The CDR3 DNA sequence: TGTGCCAGCAGCTTAGGTCAGAACTACAATGAGCAGTTCTTC. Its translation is CASSLGQNYNEQFF.

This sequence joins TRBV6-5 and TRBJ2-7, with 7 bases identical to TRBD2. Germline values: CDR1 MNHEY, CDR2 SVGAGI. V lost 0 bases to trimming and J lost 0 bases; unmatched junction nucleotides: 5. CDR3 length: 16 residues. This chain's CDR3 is CASSYSSGVSSYEQYF. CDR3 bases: TGTGCCAGCAGTTACTCGAGCGGGGTTAGCTCCTACGAGCAGTACTTC.

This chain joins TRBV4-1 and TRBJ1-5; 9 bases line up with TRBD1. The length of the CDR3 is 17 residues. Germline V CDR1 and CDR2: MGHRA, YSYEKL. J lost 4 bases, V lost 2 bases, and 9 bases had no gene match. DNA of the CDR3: TGCGCCAGCAGCCAACTTTTCAGACAGGGGGGGAATCAGCCCCAGCATTTT. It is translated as CASSQLFRQGGNQPQHF.

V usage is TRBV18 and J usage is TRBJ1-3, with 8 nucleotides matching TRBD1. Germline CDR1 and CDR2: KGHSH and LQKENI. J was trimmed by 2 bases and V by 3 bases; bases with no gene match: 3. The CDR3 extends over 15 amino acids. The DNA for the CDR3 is TGTGCCAGCTCACCGGACAGGGTACCTGGAAACACCATATATTTT. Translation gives CASSPDRVPGNTIYF.

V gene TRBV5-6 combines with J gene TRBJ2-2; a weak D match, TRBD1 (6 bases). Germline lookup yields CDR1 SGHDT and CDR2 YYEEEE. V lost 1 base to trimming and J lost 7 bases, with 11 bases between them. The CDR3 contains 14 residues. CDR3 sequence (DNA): TGTGCCAGCAGCTTGAAGGGACAACTCGGGGAGCTGTTTTTT. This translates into CASSLKGQLGELFF.

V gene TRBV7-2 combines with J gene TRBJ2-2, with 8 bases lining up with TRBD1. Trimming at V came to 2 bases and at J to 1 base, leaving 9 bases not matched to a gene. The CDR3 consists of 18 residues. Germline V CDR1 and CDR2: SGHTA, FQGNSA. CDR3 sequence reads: CASSLFNLQGVNTGELFF. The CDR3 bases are TGTGCCAGCAGCTTATTCAACCTACAGGGGGTGAACACCGGGGAGCTGTTTTTT.

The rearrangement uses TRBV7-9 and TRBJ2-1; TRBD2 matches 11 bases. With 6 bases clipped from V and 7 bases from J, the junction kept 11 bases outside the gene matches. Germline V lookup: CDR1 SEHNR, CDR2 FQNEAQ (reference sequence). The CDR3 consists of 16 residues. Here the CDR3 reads CASSYPGLAAGNEQFF. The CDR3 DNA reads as TGTGCCAGCAGTTACCCGGGACTAGCGGCCGGAAATGAGCAGTTCTTC.

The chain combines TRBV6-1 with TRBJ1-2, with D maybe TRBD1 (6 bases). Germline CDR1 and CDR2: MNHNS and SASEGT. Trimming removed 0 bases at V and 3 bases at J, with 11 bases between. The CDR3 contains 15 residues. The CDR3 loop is CASSEAFNRDYGYTF. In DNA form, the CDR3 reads TGTGCCAGCAGTGAAGCGTTTAACAGGGACTATGGCTACACCTTC.

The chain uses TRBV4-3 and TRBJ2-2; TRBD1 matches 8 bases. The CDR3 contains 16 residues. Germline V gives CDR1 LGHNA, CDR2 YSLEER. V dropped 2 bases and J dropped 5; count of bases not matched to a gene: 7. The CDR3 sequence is CASSQYSGTGTGELFF. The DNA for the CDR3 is TGCGCCAGCAGCCAATACTCCGGGACAGGAACCGGGGAGCTGTTTTTT.

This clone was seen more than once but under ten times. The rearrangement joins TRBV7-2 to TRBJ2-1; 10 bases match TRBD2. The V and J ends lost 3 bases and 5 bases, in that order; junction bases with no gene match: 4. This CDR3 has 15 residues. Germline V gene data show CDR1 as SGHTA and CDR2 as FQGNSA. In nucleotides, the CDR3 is TGTGCCAGCAGCTTCACTAGCGGGACTGACAATGAGCAGTTCTTC. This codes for CASSFTSGTDNEQFF.

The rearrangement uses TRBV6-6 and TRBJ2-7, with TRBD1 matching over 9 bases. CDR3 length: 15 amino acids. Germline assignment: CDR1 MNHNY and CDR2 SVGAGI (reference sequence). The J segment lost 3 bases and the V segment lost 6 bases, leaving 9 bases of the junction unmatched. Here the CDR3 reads CASRADLGQGYEQYF. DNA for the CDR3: TGTGCCAGCAGGGCGGATCTGGGACAGGGCTACGAGCAGTACTTC.

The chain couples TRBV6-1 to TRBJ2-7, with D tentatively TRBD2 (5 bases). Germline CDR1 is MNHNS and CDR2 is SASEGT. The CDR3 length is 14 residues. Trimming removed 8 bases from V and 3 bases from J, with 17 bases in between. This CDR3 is CASSRERQNYEQYF. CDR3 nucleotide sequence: TGTGCCAGCTCTCGGGAACGGCAGAACTACGAGCAGTACTTC.

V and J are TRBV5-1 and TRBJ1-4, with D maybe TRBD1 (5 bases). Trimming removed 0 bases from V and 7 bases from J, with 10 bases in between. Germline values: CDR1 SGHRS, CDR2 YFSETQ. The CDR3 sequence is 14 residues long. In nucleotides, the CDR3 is TGCGCCAGCAGCTTGGGGTCAGGGTTTGAAAAACTGTTTTTT. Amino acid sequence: CASSLGSGFEKLFF.

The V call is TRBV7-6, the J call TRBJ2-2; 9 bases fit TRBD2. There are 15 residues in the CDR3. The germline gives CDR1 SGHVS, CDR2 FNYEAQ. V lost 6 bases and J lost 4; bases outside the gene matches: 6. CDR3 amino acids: CASRGASGTTGELFF. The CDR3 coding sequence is TGTGCCAGCAGGGGGGCTAGCGGGACCACCGGGGAGCTGTTTTTT. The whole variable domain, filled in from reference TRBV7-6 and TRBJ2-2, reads GAGVSQSPRYKVTKRGQDVALRCDPISGHVSLYWYRQALGQGPEFLTYFNYEAQQDKSGLPNDRFSAERPEGSISTLTIQRTEQRDSAMYRCASRGASGTTGELFFGEGSRLTVL.

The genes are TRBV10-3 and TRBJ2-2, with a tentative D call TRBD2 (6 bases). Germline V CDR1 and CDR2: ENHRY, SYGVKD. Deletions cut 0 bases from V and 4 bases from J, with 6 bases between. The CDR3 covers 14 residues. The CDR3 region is CAISESGGTGELFF. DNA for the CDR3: TGTGCCATCAGTGAGTCGGGAGGCACCGGGGAGCTGTTTTTT.

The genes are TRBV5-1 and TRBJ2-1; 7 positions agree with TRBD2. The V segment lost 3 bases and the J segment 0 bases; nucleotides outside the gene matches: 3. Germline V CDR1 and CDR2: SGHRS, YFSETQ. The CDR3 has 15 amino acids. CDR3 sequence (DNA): TGCGCCAGCAGCTGGATAGCGGGCTCCTACAATGAGCAGTTCTTC. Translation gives CASSWIAGSYNEQFF.

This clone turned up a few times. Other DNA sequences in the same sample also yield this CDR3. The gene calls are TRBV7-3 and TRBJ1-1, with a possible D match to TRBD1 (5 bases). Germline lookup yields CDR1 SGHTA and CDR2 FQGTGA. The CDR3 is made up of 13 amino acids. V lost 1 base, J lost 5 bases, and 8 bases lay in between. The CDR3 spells CASSLRGDTEAFF. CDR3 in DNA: TGTGCCAGCAGCTTAAGGGGGGATACTGAAGCTTTCTTT.

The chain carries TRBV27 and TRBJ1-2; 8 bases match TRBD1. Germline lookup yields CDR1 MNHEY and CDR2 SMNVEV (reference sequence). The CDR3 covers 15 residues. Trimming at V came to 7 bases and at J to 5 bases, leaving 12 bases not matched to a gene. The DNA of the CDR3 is TGTGCCAGCACCGGAAGGACAGGGCGAGGATATGGCTACACCTTC. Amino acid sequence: CASTGRTGRGYGYTF.

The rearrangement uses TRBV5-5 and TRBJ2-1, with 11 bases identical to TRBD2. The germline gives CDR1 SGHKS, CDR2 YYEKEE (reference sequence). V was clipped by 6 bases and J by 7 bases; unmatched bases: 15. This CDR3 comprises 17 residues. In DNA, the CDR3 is TGTGCCAGCACCCTCGGAGGGACTAGCGGCGCCTCAAATGAGCAGTTCTTC. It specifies CASTLGGTSGASNEQFF.

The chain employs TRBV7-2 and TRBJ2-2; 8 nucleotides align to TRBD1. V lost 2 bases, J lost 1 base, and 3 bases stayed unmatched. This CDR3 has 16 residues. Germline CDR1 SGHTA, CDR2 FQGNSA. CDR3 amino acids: CASSLIQGGNTGELFF. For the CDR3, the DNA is TGTGCCAGCAGCTTAATACAGGGGGGGAACACCGGGGAGCTGTTTTTT.

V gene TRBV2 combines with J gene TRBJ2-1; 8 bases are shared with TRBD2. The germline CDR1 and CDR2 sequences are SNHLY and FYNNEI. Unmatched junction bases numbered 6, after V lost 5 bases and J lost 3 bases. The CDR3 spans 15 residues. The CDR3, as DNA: TGTGCCAGCAGTCCCCCGGGGGGGATCTACAATGAGCAGTTCTTC. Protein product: CASSPPGGIYNEQFF.

The CDR3 spells CASSPGSGRNEQYF. DNA of the CDR3: TGTGCCAGCAGCCCGGGTAGCGGGAGGAACGAGCAGTACTTC. The chain recombines TRBV28 with TRBJ2-7, with TRBD2 matching 10 bases. V trimming: 6 bases; J trimming: 5 bases; junction bases outside the gene matches: 7. CDR1 and CDR2 from the germline V gene are MDHEN and SYDVKM. The CDR3 is made up of 14 amino acids. The whole variable domain, remainder taken from reference TRBV28 and TRBJ2-7, is DVKVTQSSRYLVKRTGEKVFLECVQDMDHENMFWYRQDPGLGLRLIYFSYDVKMKEKGDIPEGYSVSREKKERFSLILESASTNQTSMYLCASSPGSGRNEQYFGPGTRLTVT.